One sample yielded the 31 T cell receptor beta chains listed below, sequenced in a study of shared clonotypes between healthy human individuals. The data were produced by immunoSEQ multiplex PCR, yet TCRdb's version contains in-frame clones alone and is incomplete. Seen here are 2.3 million or so clones, roughly 93% observed once, and the top ten hold about 0.41%. Sequenced sample: naive CD4+ T cells from PBMCs. Subset here: CD45RA+ positively selected. These receptors were taken from a man aged 18 to 35 in good health. Some clones in this sample may be carry-over from other donors' samples.

This sequence joins TRBV7-3 and TRBJ2-6, with TRBD2 as a possible D gene (6 bases). Germline CDR1 reads SGHTA; CDR2 reads FQGTGA. Between the trimmed V and J ends, which lost 5 bases and 3 bases, there was a span of 14 bases. The CDR3 is 16 amino acids. CDR3 coding DNA: TGTGCCAGCAGCCCGGAGGGGAGGAGTGGGGCCAACGTCCTGACTTTC. Protein product: CASSPEGRSGANVLTF.

The CDR3 coding sequence is TGCGCCAGCAGCTTAGACTCCCGACAGGGGGCCGGGGACATTCAGTACTTC. It specifies CASSLDSRQGAGDIQYF. The chain carries TRBV5-1 and TRBJ2-4; 10 positions match TRBD1. Germline V gene sequence: CDR1 SGHRS, CDR2 YFSETQ. Trimming at V came to 2 bases and at J to 8 bases, leaving 13 bases not matched to a gene. The CDR3 length is 17 residues.

CDR3 in amino acids: CASSFPGLEAFF. The CDR3 coding sequence is TGCGCCAGCAGCTTTCCCGGGCTTGAAGCTTTCTTT. The rearrangement joins TRBV5-1 to TRBJ1-1, with no clear D. CDR1 SGHRS and CDR2 YFSETQ come from the germline V gene. The CDR3 is 12 amino acids. Trimming pared 2 bases from V and 7 bases from J, leaving 9 bases between. Full variable domain (rest looked up from reference TRBV5-1 and TRBJ1-1): KAGVTQTPRYLIKTRGQQVTLSCSPISGHRSVSWYQQTPGQGLQFLFEYFSETQRNKGNFPGRFSGRQFSNSRSEMNVSTLELGDSALYLCASSFPGLEAFFGQGTRLTVV.

The chain is built from TRBV18 and TRBJ2-1; 10 positions match TRBD1. The ends lost 2 bases at V and 9 bases at J; junction bases unmatched: 13. The CDR3 runs 17 residues. From germline, CDR1 is KGHSH and CDR2 LQKENI. DNA for the CDR3: TGTGCCAGCTCACCAACAGGCCGGGACAGGGGAAGTGGTGAGCAGTTCTTC. It translates to CASSPTGRDRGSGEQFF.

CDR3 nucleotides: TGTGCCAGCAGCTTTGGCGGCGCCTACGAGCAGTACTTC. Protein product: CASSFGGAYEQYF. The V and J genes are TRBV7-2 and TRBJ2-7; D is unresolved. The V end lost 3 bases, the J end lost 2 bases, and 8 bases lay between the germline ends. The CDR3 runs to 13 residues. Germline CDR1 SGHTA, CDR2 FQGNSA. Supplemented by reference TRBV7-2 and TRBJ2-7, the full variable domain reads GAGVSQSPSNKVTEKGKDVELRCDPISGHTALYWYRQSLGQGLEFLIYFQGNSAPDKSGLPSDRFSAERTGGSVSTLTIQRTQQEDSAVYLCASSFGGAYEQYFGPGTRLTVT.

With respect to this clone: This same CDR3 is encoded by further DNA sequences in the sample. The V gene is TRBV5-1, the J gene TRBJ1-2; weak D call: TRBD1 (6 bases). This CDR3 spans 13 amino acids. The V and J ends lost 5 bases and 4 bases respectively, with 12 bases between them. Looked up from germline, CDR1 is SGHRS and CDR2 is YFSETQ. The CDR3 loop reads CASSPGQSYGYTF. Here the CDR3 DNA reads TGCGCCAGCAGTCCAGGACAGAGCTATGGCTACACCTTC.

The sample holds a few counts of this clone. This same CDR3 is encoded by further DNA sequences in the sample. V usage is TRBV7-9 and J usage is TRBJ1-2; D not resolved. The germline V and J ends were trimmed by 0 bases and 4 bases, with 6 bases remaining between them. CDR3 length: 13 residues. Germline lookup yields CDR1 SEHNR and CDR2 FQNEAQ (reference sequence). CDR3 in amino acids: CASSLAGIYGYTF. In DNA, the CDR3 is TGTGCCAGCAGCTTAGCAGGGATCTATGGCTACACCTTC. Full variable domain (missing parts from reference TRBV7-9 and TRBJ1-2): DTGVSQNPRHKITKRGQNVTFRCDPISEHNRLYWYRQTLGQGPEFLTYFQNEAQLEKSRLLSDRFSAERPKGSFSTLEIQRTEQGDSAMYLCASSLAGIYGYTFGSGTRLTVV.

V and J are TRBV28 and TRBJ2-1; 7 bases map to TRBD2. Germline V gene sequence: CDR1 MDHEN, CDR2 SYDVKM. The CDR3 extends over 14 amino acids. Trimming took 6 bases from V and 12 from J; bases not matched to a gene: 14. The CDR3 DNA is TGTGCCAGCAGCGAGGGAGGGTCTGGCGGGTGGCAGTTCTTC. It is translated as CASSEGGSGGWQFF.

The J gene is TRBJ1-5, the V gene TRBV5-8, with D uncertain. The germline V and J ends were trimmed by 0 bases and 6 bases, with 7 bases remaining between them. Germline values: CDR1 SGHTS, CDR2 YDEGEE. The CDR3 runs 13 residues. In DNA, the CDR3 is TGTGCCAGCAGCTTGGAAGTGGGTCAGCCCCAGCATTTT. Protein: CASSLEVGQPQHF.

The CDR3 sequence is CASSEQGRTGGYTF. For the CDR3, the DNA is TGTGCCAGCAGTGAACAGGGGAGAACAGGGGGCTACACCTTC. V is TRBV6-1 and J is TRBJ1-2, with D maybe TRBD1 (6 bases). The CDR3 is 14 amino acids. The germline V and J ends were trimmed by 2 bases and 8 bases, with 15 bases remaining between them. CDR1 and CDR2 (germline): MNHNS, SASEGT.

The CDR3 nucleotides are TGTGCCAGCAGTTCCCTGCAGAACCCCGGGGGAAGGGAAAAACTGTTTTTT. Its protein is CASSSLQNPGGREKLFF. This chain joins TRBV28 and TRBJ1-4; weak D call: TRBD1 (5 bases). Deletions cut 4 bases from V and 8 bases from J, with 23 bases between. The length of the CDR3 is 17 residues. The germline CDR1 and CDR2 sequences are MDHEN and SYDVKM.

The chain couples TRBV7-8 to TRBJ2-1; D is perhaps TRBD1 (5 bases). Per the germline V gene, CDR1 is SGHVS and CDR2 is FQNEAQ. The CDR3 runs 12 residues. V shed 5 bases and J shed 8 bases, with 10 bases lying between them. The chain's CDR3 is CASSPGMDEQFF. Here the CDR3 DNA reads TGTGCCAGCAGCCCAGGGATGGATGAGCAGTTCTTC.

The chain has TRBV6-1 and TRBJ2-3, with D tentatively TRBD2 (5 bases). The CDR3 contains 18 residues. Germline V lookup: CDR1 MNHNS, CDR2 SASEGT. Trimming removed 4 bases at V and 3 bases at J, with 23 bases between. In DNA form, the CDR3 reads TGTGCCAGCAGTGTGGGAGCCTCGGCCGACCCCATAACAGATACGCAGTATTTT. Amino acid sequence: CASSVGASADPITDTQYF.

The rearrangement joins TRBV25-1 to TRBJ1-6; possible D gene TRBD1, 6 bases. Trimming took off 4 bases at V and 6 bases at J, with 10 bases between the two ends. There are 14 residues in the CDR3. Germline V gene lookup returns CDR1 MGHDK and CDR2 SYGVNS. The CDR3 loop is CASSVGQINSPLHF. As DNA, the CDR3 is TGTGCCAGCAGTGTAGGACAGATTAATTCACCCCTCCACTTT.

The chain couples TRBV7-9 to TRBJ1-1; D is perhaps TRBD1 (6 bases). The V and J ends lost 1 base and 6 bases respectively, with 15 bases between them. This CDR3 contains 15 residues. Germline loops: CDR1 SEHNR, CDR2 FQNEAQ (reference sequence). In DNA, the CDR3 is TGTGCCAGCAGCTTAGGTGGGGGCGCGGATGCTGAAGCTTTCTTT. Its protein product is CASSLGGGADAEAFF.

The J gene is TRBJ2-1, the V gene TRBV10-3; D uncertain. CDR3 size: 16 residues. V shed 6 bases and J shed 0 bases, with 15 bases lying between them. Germline V gives CDR1 ENHRY, CDR2 SYGVKD. This CDR3 reads CAIRPDNSFSYNEQFF. CDR3 coding DNA: TGTGCCATCAGACCCGACAACTCCTTCTCCTACAATGAGCAGTTCTTC.

The chain uses TRBV5-5 and TRBJ1-5; TRBD1 might be the D (6 bases). The CDR3 is 16 amino acids. V was shortened by 4 bases and J by 9 bases, with 23 bases between the two germline ends. CDR1 and CDR2 (germline): SGHKS, YYEKEE (reference sequence). The CDR3, as DNA: TGTGCCAGCAGCCCGACCTCGGACAGCTGGGGGTGGCCCCAGCATTTT. Translating gives CASSPTSDSWGWPQHF.

In this sample, this clone turned up a few times. V is TRBV7-9 and J is TRBJ1-5; D not resolved. Germline CDR1 and CDR2: SEHNR and FQNEAQ (reference sequence). CDR3 length equals 13 residues. The germline V and J ends were trimmed by 3 bases and 5 bases, with 8 bases remaining between them. DNA of the CDR3: TGTGCCAGCAGCTTGTCTAAGGATCAGCCCCAGCATTTT. This translates into CASSLSKDQPQHF.

The chain uses TRBV5-1 and TRBJ2-2, with D perhaps matching TRBD2 (6 bases). The CDR3 spans 15 residues. The V gene's germline CDR1 is SGHRS and CDR2 YFSETQ. V lost 5 bases to trimming and J lost 4 bases, with 15 bases between them. Written as DNA, the CDR3 is TGCGCCAGCAGGGCTCCCAGCGGGCTCACCGGGGAGCTGTTTTTT. Amino acids: CASRAPSGLTGELFF.

The chain has TRBV2 and TRBJ2-3, with D possibly matching TRBD2 (6 bases). The CDR3 is 13 residues long. Trimming cost V 4 bases and J 4 bases, with 9 bases left between them. The germline V gene encodes CDR1 SNHLY and CDR2 FYNNEI. CDR3 DNA: TGTGCCAGCAGTGTGGGACTTGCAGATACGCAGTATTTT. Translated, it gives CASSVGLADTQYF.

This rearrangement joins TRBV27 to TRBJ2-3; D call uncertain. CDR3 length: 15 amino acids. The ends were cut back, 4 bases at V and 3 bases at J, with 14 bases in the middle. Looked up from germline, CDR1 is MNHEY and CDR2 is SMNVEV (reference sequence). The CDR3 DNA sequence: TGTGCCAGCAGTTCCCAACGTCTCCTTACAGATACGCAGTATTTT. Its translation: CASSSQRLLTDTQYF.

The chain carries TRBV27 and TRBJ1-2, with 8 bases matching TRBD1. The CDR3 spans 13 residues. V lost 4 bases to trimming and J lost 4 bases; unmatched junction nucleotides: 2. Looked up from germline, CDR1 is MNHEY and CDR2 is SMNVEV (reference sequence). CDR3 bases: TGTGCCAGCAGTTCTACAGGGGGCTATGGCTACACCTTC. It is translated as CASSSTGGYGYTF.

CDR3 coding DNA: TGCGCCAGCAGCCAAGATCGGACAACAAAATCCTACGAGCAGTACTTC. This gives the protein CASSQDRTTKSYEQYF. The rearrangement links TRBV4-1 to TRBJ2-7; TRBD1 is a possible D gene (5 bases). Germline CDR1 reads MGHRA; CDR2 reads YSYEKL. The CDR3 has 16 residues. Trimming took off 0 bases at V and 1 base at J, with 13 bases between the two ends.

The V gene is TRBV28, the J gene TRBJ2-5, with unresolved D. CDR1 is MDHEN and CDR2 is SYDVKM in the germline V gene. The CDR3 is 11 residues long. In DNA form, the CDR3 reads TGTGCGATTTCCGGGCGAGAGACCCAGTACTTC. Translation: CAISGRETQYF.

V gene TRBV11-3 combines with J gene TRBJ1-4, with unresolved D. The V gene's germline CDR1 is SGHNT and CDR2 YENEEA. The V end was cut by 0 bases, the J end by 7 bases, with 6 bases between. The CDR3 is made up of 13 amino acids. The CDR3 loop is CASSLDSGEKLFF. CDR3 bases: TGTGCCAGCAGCTTAGATTCGGGTGAAAAACTGTTTTTT.

The chain joins TRBV9 to TRBJ1-1; perhaps TRBD1 as D (6 bases). Trimming cost V 4 bases and J 5 bases, with 24 bases left between them. The CDR3 covers 17 residues. The germline V gene encodes CDR1 SGDLS and CDR2 YYNGEE. CDR3 residues: CASSPVGTTAAGTEAFF. The CDR3, as DNA: TGTGCCAGCAGCCCCGTGGGGACAACTGCGGCAGGGACTGAAGCTTTCTTT.

Comments on this clone: The sample carries other DNA sequences with the same CDR3. The V and J genes are TRBV7-2 and TRBJ2-5, with TRBD2 matching 9 bases. V was pared by 8 bases and J by 4 bases, with 5 bases of the junction left unmatched. The length of the CDR3 is 13 residues. Germline V gives CDR1 SGHTA, CDR2 FQGNSA. CDR3 DNA: TGTGCCAGCTCGCGGGAGGGCCGAGAGACCCAGTACTTC. Translated, it gives CASSREGRETQYF.

There are a few counts of this clone. This chain links TRBV5-1 with TRBJ2-5, with D possibly being TRBD1 (5 bases). Germline V gene lookup returns CDR1 SGHRS and CDR2 YFSETQ. The germline V and J ends were trimmed by 5 bases and 5 bases, with 16 bases remaining between them. The CDR3 has 14 residues. The CDR3 loop is CASSIQGMEETQYF. CDR3 coding DNA: TGCGCCAGCAGTATTCAGGGTATGGAGGAGACCCAGTACTTC.

The V gene is TRBV18, the J gene TRBJ1-2; 7 nucleotides align to TRBD1. Losses at the gene ends were 3 bases for V and 3 bases for J; bases not matched to a gene: 13. This CDR3 has 17 residues. The germline CDR1 and CDR2 sequences are KGHSH and LQKENI. The DNA of the CDR3 is TGTGCCAGCTCACCCCTAGGGACAGCCCCACCGTACTATGGCTACACCTTC. This gives the protein CASSPLGTAPPYYGYTF.

V gene TRBV6-5 combines with J gene TRBJ1-4; no clear D. Germline V gives CDR1 MNHEY, CDR2 SVGAGI. This CDR3 region has 15 residues. The V end was cut by 0 bases, the J end by 8 bases, with 13 bases between. CDR3 DNA: TGTGCCAGCAGTTACTCCGGCGCATCTTTGGAAAAACTGTTTTTT. Translation: CASSYSGASLEKLFF.

The V gene is TRBV6-5, the J gene TRBJ1-2; possible D gene TRBD1, 5 bases. The CDR3 has 15 amino acids. Germline CDR1 reads MNHEY; CDR2 reads SVGAGI. V dropped 6 bases and J dropped 7 bases, with 21 bases sitting between them. The DNA of the CDR3 is TGTGCCAGCAGACAGGTGGGGGGGAGTCGGCGTGGCTACACCTTC. Translating it yields CASRQVGGSRRGYTF.